This T cell receptor (beta chain) was recovered during a study of T-cell memory formation after mild COVID-19. Study results and caveats: Among contracting clones, CD4+ were mainly CM/EM and CD8+ enriched in EMRA. Several responding clones turned up in pre-infection memory, indicating that cross-reactive memory may have taken part. Day 37-peaking second-wave clones had unconfirmed SARS-CoV-2 specificity.

V lost 4 bases, J lost 3 bases, and 4 bases stayed unmatched. This CDR3 region has 14 residues. Germline-derived CDR1 and CDR2 are KGHSH and LQKENI. TCRdb independently ran MiXCR on the 5' RACE reads; one entry per CDR3 protein. Of 260,000 or so distinct CDR3 sequences in the sample, 16% were seen once. Turning to this clonotype: The target antigen is unknown.

This rearrangement joins TRBV18 to TRBJ1-1, with 8 bases matching TRBD1. The sequence was obtained from a man between 18 and 35 years old who had mild COVID-19 (a few samples of this study predate the infection). Cell type and time point are not known. The sequenced sample consisted of PBMCs or a T cell subset sorted from them (not recorded which). Here the CDR3 reads CASSLDRVHTEAFF. In DNA, the CDR3 is TGTGCCAGCTCACTGGACAGGGTGCACACTGAAGCTTTCTTT.